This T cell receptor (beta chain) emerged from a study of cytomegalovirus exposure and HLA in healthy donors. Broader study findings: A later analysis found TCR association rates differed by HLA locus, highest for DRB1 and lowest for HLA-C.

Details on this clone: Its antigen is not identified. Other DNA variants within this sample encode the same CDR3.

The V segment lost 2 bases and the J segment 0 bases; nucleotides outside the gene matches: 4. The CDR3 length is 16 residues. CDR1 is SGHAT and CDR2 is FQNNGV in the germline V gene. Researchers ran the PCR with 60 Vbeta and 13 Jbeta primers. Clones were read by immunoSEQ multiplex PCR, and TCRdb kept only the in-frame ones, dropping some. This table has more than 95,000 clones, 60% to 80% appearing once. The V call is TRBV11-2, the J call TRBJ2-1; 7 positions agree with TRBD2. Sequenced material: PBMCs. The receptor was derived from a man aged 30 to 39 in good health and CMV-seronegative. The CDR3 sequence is CASSLSGGSSYNEQFF. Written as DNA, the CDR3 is TGTGCCAGCAGCTTATCAGGCGGGAGCTCCTACAATGAGCAGTTCTTC.